Sequencing of this TCR beta chain was carried out in a study of OX40 agonist ivuxolimab in advanced cancers. For the study at large: Allowance was made for prior anti-PD-1, anti-PD-L1 or anti-CTLA-4 therapy, and about 40% had some.

Trimming stripped 2 bases from V and 7 bases from J, with 17 bases between. Germline V gives CDR1 LNHDA, CDR2 SQIVND (reference sequence). This CDR3 comprises 16 residues. Points on this clone: Its antigen remains unidentified.

Any history of autoimmune disease or systemic immunosuppression disqualified patients. Profiling relied on immunoSEQ multiplex PCR, and the TCRdb table lists in-frame clones only, not all of them. The sample records approximately 54,000 clones, 91% being singletons. Findings of the study overall: The CD4+ and CD8+ T cells in the blood had expanded clonally by week 6 at 0.1 to 3.0 mg/kg. The specificity for antigen of the expanded peripheral T cells was not determined.

The chain is built from TRBV19 and TRBJ2-2, with no clear D. The TCR comes from an adult with an advanced solid tumor such as melanoma, head and neck, liver or kidney cancer. Sequenced material: CD4+ or CD8+ T cells sorted from blood, taken in a trial of the OX40 agonist ivuxolimab. The CDR3 region is CASSINRWGSGGELFF. CDR3 in DNA: TGTGCCAGTAGTATAAATAGGTGGGGTTCAGGCGGGGAGCTGTTTTTT.